This entry describes one TCR beta chain. What it recognizes is unknown. These data originate in a study of T cell responses to AZD1222 COVID-19 vaccine. Sequenced by immunoSEQ multiplex PCR; TCRdb stores in-frame clones only, minus some. The sample yields 90,000 to 100,000 clones, 85% to 90% seen once. From germline, CDR1 is SGHNT and CDR2 YYREEE (reference sequence). The CDR3 has 16 residues. The germline V and J ends were trimmed by 4 bases and 0 bases, with 13 bases remaining between them. Study-level results: Unmutated variant regions reportedly attract nearly half of all spike-specific TCRs.

The source of this sequence is an adult in good health. The J gene is TRBJ1-4, the V gene TRBV5-4, with a tentative D call TRBD1 (5 bases). The starting material was peripheral blood, obtained on day 0 of AZD1222 vaccination. The CDR3 DNA reads as TGTGCCAGCAGCGGGGACTCCCCCGCAACTAATGAAAAACTGTTTTTT. This sequence encodes CASSGDSPATNEKLFF.